The present TCR beta chain was sequenced within a study of T cell repertoires in cytomegalovirus infection. About the study: Well-studied HLA-B-restricted CMV epitopes were used in the study alongside recently identified HLA-C-restricted ones.

There are a few counts of this clonotype. The antigen remains unidentified. The V gene end was trimmed by 5 bases and the J gene end by 4 bases; junction bases not matched to a gene: 2. CDR1 SGDLS and CDR2 YYNGEE come from the germline V gene. CDR3 length: 14 amino acids. TCRdb independently ran MiXCR on the reads; one entry per CDR3 protein. The sample holds 150,000 to 200,000 distinct CDR3 sequences; about 20% are singletons and the top ten take 25%. This clonotype was obtained from a human donor in good health (CMV status not recorded). Some clones in this sample may be carry-over from other donors' samples. The sample in question was CD8+ T cells from cultured PBMCs, obtained from culture after CMV antigen stimulation. This chain joins TRBV9 and TRBJ2-3; 12 bases align to TRBD1. Here the CDR3 reads CASRGTGGPDTQYF. The CDR3 region has the DNA TGTGCCAGCAGAGGGACAGGGGGCCCAGATACGCAGTATTTT.